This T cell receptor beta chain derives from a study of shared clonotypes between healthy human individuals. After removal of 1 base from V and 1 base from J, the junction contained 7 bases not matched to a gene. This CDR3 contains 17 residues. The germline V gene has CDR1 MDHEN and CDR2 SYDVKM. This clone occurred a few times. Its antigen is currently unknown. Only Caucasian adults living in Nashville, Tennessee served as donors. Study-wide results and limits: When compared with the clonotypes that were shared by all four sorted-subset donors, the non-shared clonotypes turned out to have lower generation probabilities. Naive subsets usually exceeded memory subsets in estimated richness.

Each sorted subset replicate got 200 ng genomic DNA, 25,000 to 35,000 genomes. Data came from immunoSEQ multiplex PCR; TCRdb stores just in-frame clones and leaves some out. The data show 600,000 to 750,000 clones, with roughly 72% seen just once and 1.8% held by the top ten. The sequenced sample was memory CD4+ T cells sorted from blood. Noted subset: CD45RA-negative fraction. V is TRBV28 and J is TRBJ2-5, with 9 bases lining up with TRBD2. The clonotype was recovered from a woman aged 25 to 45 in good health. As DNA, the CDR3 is TGTGCCAGCAGTTTATTGGGAAGCGGGAGGTTCCAAGAGACCCAGTACTTC. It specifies CASSLLGSGRFQETQYF.